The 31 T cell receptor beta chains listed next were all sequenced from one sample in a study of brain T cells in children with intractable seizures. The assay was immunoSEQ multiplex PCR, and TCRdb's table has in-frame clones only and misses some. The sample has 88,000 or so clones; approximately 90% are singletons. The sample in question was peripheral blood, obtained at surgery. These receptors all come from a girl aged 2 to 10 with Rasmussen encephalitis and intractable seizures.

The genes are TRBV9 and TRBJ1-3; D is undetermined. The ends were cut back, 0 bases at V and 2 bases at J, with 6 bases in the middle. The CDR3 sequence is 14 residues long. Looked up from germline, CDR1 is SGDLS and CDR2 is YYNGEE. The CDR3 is CASSVGGAGNTIYF. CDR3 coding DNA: TGTGCCAGCAGCGTAGGCGGGGCTGGAAACACCATATATTTT.

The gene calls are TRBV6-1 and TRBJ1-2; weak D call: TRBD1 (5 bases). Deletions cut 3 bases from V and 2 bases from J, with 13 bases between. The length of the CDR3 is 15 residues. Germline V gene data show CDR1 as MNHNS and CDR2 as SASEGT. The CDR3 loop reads CASSDQSGGNYGYTF. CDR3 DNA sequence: TGTGCCAGCAGTGATCAGAGTGGGGGGAACTATGGCTACACCTTC.

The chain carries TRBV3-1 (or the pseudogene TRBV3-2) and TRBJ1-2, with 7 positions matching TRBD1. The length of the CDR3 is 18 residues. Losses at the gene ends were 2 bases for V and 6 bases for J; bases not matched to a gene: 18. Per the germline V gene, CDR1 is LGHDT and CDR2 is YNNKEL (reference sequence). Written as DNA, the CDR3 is TGTGCCAGCAGCCAACGGCCACAGGGGTTCCTTAATGTGGATGGCTACACCTTC. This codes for CASSQRPQGFLNVDGYTF.

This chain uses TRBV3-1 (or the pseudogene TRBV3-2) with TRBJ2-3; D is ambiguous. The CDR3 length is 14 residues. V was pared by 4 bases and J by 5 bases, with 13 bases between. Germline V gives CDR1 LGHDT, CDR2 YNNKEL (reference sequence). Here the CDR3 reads CASSPYNTGDTQYF. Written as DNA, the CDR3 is TGTGCCAGCAGCCCCTACAACACGGGAGATACGCAGTATTTT.

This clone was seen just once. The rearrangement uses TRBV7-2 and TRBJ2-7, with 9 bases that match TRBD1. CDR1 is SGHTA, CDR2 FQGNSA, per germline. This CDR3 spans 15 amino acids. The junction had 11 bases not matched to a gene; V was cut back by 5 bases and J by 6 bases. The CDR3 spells CASSPLGTGFSEQYF. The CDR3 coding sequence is TGTGCCAGCAGCCCCTTAGGGACAGGGTTTTCCGAGCAGTACTTC.

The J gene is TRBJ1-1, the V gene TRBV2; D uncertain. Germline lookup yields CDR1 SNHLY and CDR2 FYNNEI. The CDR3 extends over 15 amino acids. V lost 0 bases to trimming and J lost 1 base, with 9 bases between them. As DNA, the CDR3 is TGTGCCAGCAGTGAAGCGCCAGGCGCGAACACTGAAGCTTTCTTT. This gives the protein CASSEAPGANTEAFF. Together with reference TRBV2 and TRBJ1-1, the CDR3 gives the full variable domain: EPEVTQTPSHQVTQMGQEVILRCVPISNHLYFYWYRQILGQKVEFLVSFYNNEISEKSEIFDDQFSVERPDGSNFTLKIRSTKLEDSAMYFCASSEAPGANTEAFFGQGTRLTVV.

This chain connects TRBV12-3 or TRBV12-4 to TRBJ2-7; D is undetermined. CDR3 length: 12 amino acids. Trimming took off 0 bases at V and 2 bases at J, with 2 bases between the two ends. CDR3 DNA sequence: TGTGCCAGCAGTTTAGCCCCCTACGAGCAGTACTTC. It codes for CASSLAPYEQYF.

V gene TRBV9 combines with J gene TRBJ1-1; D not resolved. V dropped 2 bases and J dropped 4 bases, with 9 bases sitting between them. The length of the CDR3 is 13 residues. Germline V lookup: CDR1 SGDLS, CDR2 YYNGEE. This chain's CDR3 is CASSVDPGTEAFF. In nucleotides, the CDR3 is TGTGCCAGCAGCGTTGACCCCGGCACTGAAGCTTTCTTT. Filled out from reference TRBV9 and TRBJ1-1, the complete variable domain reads DSGVTQTPKHLITATGQRVTLRCSPRSGDLSVYWYQQSLDQGLQFLIQYYNGEERAKGNILERFSAQQFPDLHSELNLSSLELGDSALYFCASSVDPGTEAFFGQGTRLTVV.

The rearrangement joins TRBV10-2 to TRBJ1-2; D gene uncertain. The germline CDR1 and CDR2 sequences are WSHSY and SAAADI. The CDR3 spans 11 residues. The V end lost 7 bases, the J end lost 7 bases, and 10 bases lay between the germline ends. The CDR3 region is CASMEASGYTF. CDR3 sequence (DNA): TGCGCCAGCATGGAGGCTTCTGGCTACACCTTC.

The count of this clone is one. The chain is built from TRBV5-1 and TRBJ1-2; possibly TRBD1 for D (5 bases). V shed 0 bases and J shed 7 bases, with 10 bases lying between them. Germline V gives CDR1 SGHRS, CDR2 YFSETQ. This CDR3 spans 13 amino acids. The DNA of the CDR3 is TGCGCCAGCAGCTTGGAAGGGGAGGGTGGCTACACCTTC. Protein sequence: CASSLEGEGGYTF.

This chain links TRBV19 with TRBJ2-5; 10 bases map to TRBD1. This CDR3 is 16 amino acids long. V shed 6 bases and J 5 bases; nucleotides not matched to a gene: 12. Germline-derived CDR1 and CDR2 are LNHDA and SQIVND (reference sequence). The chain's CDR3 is CASRKPGTGELETQYF. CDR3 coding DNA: TGTGCCAGTAGAAAACCCGGGACAGGGGAGTTGGAGACCCAGTACTTC. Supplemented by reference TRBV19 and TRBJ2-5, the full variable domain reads DGGITQSPKYLFRKEGQNVTLSCEQNLNHDAMYWYRQDPGQGLRLIYYSQIVNDFQKGDIAEGYSVSREKKESFPLTVTSAQKNPTAFYLCASRKPGTGELETQYFGPGTRLLVL.

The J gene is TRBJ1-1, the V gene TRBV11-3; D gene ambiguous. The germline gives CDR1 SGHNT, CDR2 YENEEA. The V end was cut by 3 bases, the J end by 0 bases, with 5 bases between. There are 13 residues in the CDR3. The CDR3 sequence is CASSLTLNTEAFF. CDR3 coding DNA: TGTGCCAGCAGCTTGACACTGAACACTGAAGCTTTCTTT.

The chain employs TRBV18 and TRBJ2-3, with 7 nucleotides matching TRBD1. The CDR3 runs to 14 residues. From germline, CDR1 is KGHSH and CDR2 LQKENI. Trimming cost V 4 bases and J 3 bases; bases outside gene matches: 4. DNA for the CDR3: TGTGCCAGCTCACTTACAGGGGTTACAGATACGCAGTATTTT. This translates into CASSLTGVTDTQYF. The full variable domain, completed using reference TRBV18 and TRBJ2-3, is NAGVMQNPRHLVRRRGQEARLRCSPMKGHSHVYWYRQLPEEGLKFMVYLQKENIIDESGMPKERFSAEFPKEGPSILRIQQVVRGDSAAYFCASSLTGVTDTQYFGPGTRLTVL.

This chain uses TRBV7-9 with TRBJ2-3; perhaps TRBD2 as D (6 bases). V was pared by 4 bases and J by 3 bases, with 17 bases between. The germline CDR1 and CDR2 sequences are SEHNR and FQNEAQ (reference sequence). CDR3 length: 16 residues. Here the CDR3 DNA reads TGTGCCAGCAGCTCCGCCCGCGGGGCTGGAACAGATACGCAGTATTTT. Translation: CASSSARGAGTDTQYF.

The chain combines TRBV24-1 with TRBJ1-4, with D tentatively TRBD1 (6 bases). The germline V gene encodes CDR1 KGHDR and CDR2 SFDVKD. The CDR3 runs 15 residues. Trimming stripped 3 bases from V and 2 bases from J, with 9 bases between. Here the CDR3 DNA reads TGTGCCACCAGTGATGCAGGGGCGACTAATGAAAAACTGTTTTTT. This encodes CATSDAGATNEKLFF.

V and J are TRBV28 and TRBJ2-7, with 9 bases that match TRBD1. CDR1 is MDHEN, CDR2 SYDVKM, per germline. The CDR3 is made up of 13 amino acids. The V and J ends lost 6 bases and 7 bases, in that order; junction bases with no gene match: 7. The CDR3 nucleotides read TGTGCCAGCAGCCTGGGACAGGGAAAGGAGCAGTACTTC. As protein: CASSLGQGKEQYF.

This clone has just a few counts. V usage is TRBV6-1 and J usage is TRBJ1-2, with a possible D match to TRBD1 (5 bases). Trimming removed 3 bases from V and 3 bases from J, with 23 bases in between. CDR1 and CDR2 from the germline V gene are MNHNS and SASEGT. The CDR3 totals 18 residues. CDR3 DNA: TGTGCCAGCAGTGATGGTCGGCAAGGGCTGACAGCCCACTATGGCTACACCTTC. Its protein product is CASSDGRQGLTAHYGYTF.

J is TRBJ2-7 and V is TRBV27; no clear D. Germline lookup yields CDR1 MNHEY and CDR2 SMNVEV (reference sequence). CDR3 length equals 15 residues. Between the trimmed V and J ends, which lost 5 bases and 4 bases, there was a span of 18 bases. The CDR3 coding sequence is TGTGCCAGCAGTCGACCCGAGTTAGGAGAATACGAGCAGTACTTC. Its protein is CASSRPELGEYEQYF.

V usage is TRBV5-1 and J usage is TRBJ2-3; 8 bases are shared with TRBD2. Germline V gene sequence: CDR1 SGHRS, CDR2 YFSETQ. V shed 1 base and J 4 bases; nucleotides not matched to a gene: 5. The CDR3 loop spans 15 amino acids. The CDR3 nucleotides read TGCGCCAGCAGCTTGACCAGCGGGAGACCAGATACGCAGTATTTT. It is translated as CASSLTSGRPDTQYF.

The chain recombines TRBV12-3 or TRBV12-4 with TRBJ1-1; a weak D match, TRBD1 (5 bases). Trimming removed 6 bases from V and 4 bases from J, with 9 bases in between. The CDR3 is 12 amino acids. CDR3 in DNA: TGTGCCAGCAGCAGGGTATTCACTGAAGCTTTCTTT. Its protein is CASSRVFTEAFF.

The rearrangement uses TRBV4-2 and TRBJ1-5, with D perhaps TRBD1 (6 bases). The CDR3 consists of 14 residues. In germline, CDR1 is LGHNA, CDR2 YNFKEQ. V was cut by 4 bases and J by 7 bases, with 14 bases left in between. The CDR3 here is CASSPGTNRQPQHF. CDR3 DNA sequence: TGTGCCAGCAGCCCAGGGACAAACCGACAGCCCCAGCATTTT.

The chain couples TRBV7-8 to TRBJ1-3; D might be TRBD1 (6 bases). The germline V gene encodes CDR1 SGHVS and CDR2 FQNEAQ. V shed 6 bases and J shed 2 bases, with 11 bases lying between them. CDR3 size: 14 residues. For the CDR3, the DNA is TGTGCCAGCAGACGAACAGGGACTGGAAACACCATATATTTT. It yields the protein CASRRTGTGNTIYF. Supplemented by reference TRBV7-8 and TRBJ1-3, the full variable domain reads GAGVSQSPRYKVAKRGQDVALRCDPISGHVSLFWYQQALGQGPEFLTYFQNEAQLDKSGLPSDRFFAERPEGSVSTLKIQRTQQEDSAVYLCASRRTGTGNTIYFGEGSWLTVV.

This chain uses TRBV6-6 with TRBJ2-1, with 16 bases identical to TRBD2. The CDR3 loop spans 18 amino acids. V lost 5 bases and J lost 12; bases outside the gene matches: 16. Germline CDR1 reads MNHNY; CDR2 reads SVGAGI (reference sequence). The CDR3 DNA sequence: TGTGCCAGCAGTCGCGGGACTAGCGGGGGGGGAATCCCTACGCCGCAGTTCTTC. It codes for CASSRGTSGGGIPTPQFF.

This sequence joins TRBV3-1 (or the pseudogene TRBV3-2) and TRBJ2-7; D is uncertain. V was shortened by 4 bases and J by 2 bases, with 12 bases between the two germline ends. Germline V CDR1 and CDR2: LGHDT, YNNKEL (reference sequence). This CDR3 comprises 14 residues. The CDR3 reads CASSPLDGTYEQYF. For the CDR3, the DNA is TGTGCCAGCAGCCCCTTAGACGGTACCTACGAGCAGTACTTC.

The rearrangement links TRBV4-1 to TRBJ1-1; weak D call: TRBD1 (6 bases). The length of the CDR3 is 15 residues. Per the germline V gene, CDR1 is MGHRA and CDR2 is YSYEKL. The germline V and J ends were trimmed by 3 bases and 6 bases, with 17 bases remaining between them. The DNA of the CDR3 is TGCGCCAGCAGCCATCATTCCTCAGGGGCCGCTGAAGCTTTCTTT. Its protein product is CASSHHSSGAAEAFF.

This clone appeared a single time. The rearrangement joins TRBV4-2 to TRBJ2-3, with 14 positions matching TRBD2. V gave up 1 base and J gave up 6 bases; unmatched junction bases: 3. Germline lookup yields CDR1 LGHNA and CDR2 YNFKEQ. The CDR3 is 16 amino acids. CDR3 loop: CASSQGLAGGEDTQYF. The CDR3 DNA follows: TGTGCCAGCAGCCAAGGACTAGCGGGGGGGGAGGATACGCAGTATTTT.

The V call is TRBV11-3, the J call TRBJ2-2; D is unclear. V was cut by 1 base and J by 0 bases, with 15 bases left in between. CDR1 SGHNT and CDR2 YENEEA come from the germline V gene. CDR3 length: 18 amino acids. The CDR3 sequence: CASSLAVTFGANTGELFF. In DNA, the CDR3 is TGTGCCAGCAGCTTAGCCGTTACTTTTGGGGCGAACACCGGGGAGCTGTTTTTT.

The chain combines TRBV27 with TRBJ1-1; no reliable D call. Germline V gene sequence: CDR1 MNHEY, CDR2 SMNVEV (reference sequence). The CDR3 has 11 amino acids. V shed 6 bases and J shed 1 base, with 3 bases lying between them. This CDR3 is CASRSNTEAFF. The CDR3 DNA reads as TGTGCCAGCAGATCGAACACTGAAGCTTTCTTT.

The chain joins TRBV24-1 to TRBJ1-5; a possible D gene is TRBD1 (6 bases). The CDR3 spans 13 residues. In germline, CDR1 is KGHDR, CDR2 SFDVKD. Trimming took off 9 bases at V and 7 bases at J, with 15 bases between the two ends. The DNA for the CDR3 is TGTGCCACCGGGGGGACCAGGGGACAGCCCCAGCATTTT. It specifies CATGGTRGQPQHF.

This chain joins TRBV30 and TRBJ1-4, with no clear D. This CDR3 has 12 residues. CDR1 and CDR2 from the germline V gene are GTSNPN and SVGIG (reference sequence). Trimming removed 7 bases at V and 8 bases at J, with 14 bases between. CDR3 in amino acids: CASFTVLEKLFF. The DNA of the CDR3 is TGTGCCTCCTTCACGGTCCTAGAAAAACTGTTTTTT.

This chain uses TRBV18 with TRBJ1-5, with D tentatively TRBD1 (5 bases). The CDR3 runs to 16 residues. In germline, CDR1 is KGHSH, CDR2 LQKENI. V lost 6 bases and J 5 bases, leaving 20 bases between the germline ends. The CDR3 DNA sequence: TGTGCCAGCTCCCCCCGGGCCTACTCCAGGGATCAGCCCCAGCATTTT. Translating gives CASSPRAYSRDQPQHF. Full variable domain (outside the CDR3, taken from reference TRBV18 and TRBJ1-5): NAGVMQNPRHLVRRRGQEARLRCSPMKGHSHVYWYRQLPEEGLKFMVYLQKENIIDESGMPKERFSAEFPKEGPSILRIQQVVRGDSAAYFCASSPRAYSRDQPQHFGDGTRLSIL.